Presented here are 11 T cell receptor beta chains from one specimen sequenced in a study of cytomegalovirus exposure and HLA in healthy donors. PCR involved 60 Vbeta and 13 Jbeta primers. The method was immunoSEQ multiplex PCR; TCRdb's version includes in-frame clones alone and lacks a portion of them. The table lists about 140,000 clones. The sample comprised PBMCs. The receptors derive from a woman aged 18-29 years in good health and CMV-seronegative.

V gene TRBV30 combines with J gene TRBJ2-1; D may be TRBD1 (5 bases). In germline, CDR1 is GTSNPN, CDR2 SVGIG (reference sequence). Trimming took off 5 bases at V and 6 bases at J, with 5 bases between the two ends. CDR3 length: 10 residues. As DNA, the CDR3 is TGTGCCTGGGGGGCCAATGAGCAGTTCTTC. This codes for CAWGANEQFF.

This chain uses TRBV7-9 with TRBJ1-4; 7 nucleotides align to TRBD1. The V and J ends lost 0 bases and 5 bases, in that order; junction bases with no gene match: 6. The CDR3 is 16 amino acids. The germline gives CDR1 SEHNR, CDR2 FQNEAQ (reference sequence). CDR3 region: CASSLAVTGSNEKLFF. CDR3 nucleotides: TGTGCCAGCAGCTTAGCAGTGACAGGGTCAAATGAAAAACTGTTTTTT. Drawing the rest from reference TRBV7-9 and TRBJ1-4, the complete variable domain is DTGVSQNPRHKITKRGQNVTFRCDPISEHNRLYWYRQTLGQGPEFLTYFQNEAQLEKSRLLSDRFSAERPKGSFSTLEIQRTEQGDSAMYLCASSLAVTGSNEKLFFGSGTQLSVL.

CDR3 in amino acids: CASSLSSGGKNEQFF. CDR3 nucleotide sequence: TGCGCCAGCAGCTTAAGTTCAGGGGGAAAAAATGAGCAGTTCTTC. The chain joins TRBV5-1 to TRBJ2-1, with 7 bases fitting TRBD1. This CDR3 region has 15 residues. The germline gives CDR1 SGHRS, CDR2 YFSETQ. V trimming: 2 bases; J trimming: 7 bases; junction bases outside the gene matches: 9. Looking up the rest from reference TRBV5-1 and TRBJ2-1 gives the full variable domain: KAGVTQTPRYLIKTRGQQVTLSCSPISGHRSVSWYQQTPGQGLQFLFEYFSETQRNKGNFPGRFSGRQFSNSRSEMNVSTLELGDSALYLCASSLSSGGKNEQFFGPGTRLTVL.

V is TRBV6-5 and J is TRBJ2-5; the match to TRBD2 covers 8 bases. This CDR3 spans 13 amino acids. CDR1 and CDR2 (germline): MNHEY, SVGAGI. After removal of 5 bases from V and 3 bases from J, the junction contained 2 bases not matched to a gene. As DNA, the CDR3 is TGTGCCAGCAGTGGGACTAGAGAAGAGACCCAGTACTTC. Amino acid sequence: CASSGTREETQYF.

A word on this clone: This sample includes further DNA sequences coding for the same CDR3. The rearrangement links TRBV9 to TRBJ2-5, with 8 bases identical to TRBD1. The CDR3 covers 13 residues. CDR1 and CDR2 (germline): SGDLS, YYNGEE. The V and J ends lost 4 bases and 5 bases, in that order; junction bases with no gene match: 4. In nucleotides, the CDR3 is TGTGCCAGCAGCCCCCGACAGGGGGAGACCCAGTACTTC. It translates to CASSPRQGETQYF.

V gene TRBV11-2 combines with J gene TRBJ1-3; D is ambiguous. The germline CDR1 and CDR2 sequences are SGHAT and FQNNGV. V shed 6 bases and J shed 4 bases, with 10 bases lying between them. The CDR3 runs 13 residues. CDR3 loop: CASSWRRGNTIYF. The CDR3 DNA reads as TGTGCCAGCAGTTGGCGGCGGGGAAACACCATATATTTT.

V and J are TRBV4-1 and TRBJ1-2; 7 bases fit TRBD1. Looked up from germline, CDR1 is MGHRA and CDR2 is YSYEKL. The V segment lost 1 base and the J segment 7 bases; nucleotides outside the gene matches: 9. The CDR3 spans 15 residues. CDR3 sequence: CASSQVSEGAGGYTF. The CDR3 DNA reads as TGCGCCAGCAGCCAAGTGAGCGAGGGGGCGGGTGGCTACACCTTC.

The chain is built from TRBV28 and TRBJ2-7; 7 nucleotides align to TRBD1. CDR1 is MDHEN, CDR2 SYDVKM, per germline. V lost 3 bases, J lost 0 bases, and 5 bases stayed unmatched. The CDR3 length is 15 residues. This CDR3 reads CASSFDRESSYEQYF. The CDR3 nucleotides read TGTGCCAGCAGTTTCGACAGGGAGAGCTCCTACGAGCAGTACTTC.

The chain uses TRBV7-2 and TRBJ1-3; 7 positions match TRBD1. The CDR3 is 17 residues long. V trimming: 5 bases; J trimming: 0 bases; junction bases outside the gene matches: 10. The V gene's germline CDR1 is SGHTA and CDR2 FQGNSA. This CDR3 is CASSIAGTARSGNTIYF. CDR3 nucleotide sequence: TGTGCCAGCAGCATCGCCGGGACAGCCCGCTCTGGAAACACCATATATTTT.

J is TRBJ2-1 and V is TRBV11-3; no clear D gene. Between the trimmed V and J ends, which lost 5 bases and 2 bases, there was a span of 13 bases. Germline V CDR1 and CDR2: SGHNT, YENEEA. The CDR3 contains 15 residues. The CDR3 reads CASSHPFQAYNEQFF. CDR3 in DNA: TGTGCCAGCAGCCACCCCTTTCAGGCCTACAATGAGCAGTTCTTC.

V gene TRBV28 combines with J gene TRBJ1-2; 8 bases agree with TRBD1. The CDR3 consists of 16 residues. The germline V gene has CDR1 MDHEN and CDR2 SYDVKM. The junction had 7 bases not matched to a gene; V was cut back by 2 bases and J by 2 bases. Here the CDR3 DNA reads TGTGCCAGCAGTTTACTGCCAACAGGGGGGAACTATGGCTACACCTTC. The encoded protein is CASSLLPTGGNYGYTF.